A selection of T cell receptor beta chains follows, all from one sample in a study of response to subunit inactivated influenza vaccine. TCRdb re-called the RT-PCR reads with MiXCR, one entry per CDR3 protein. The sample holds about 780,000 distinct CDR3 sequences; 15% to 20% are singletons and the top ten take around 9.9%. The specimen comprised PBMCs from blood, sampled roughly 5 days after vaccination. These receptors came from a man between 50 and 59 years old who received an inactivated influenza vaccine. Both conserved end residues are part of each CDR3. D genes are given only for firm matches. Not all rows give a size; the values are once, few, many and, for expanded clones, a class.

v_gene: TRBV7-9
j_gene: TRBJ2-7
abundance: -
d_gene: -
CDR3aa: CASSNGGHYEQYF
CDR3nt: TGTGCCAGCAGCAACGGGGGACATTACGAGCAGTACTTC

v_gene: TRBV13
j_gene: TRBJ2-1
abundance: -
d_gene: TRBD1
CDR3aa: CASSVIGTATYNEQFF
CDR3nt: TGTGCCAGCAGCGTAATTGGGACAGCCACCTACAATGAGCAGTTCTTC

v_gene: TRBV3-1
j_gene: TRBJ1-1
abundance: -
d_gene: -
CDR3aa: CASSPRRRTEAFF
CDR3nt: TGTGCCAGCAGCCCACGACGGCGAACTGAAGCTTTCTTT

v_gene: TRBV14
j_gene: TRBJ2-5
abundance: -
d_gene: -
CDR3aa: CASSQFPPTVGETQYF
CDR3nt: TGTGCCAGCAGCCAGTTTCCCCCCACAGTGGGGGAGACCCAGTACTTC

v_gene: TRBV25-1
j_gene: TRBJ1-1
abundance: -
d_gene: -
CDR3aa: CASSDRVWSEAFF
CDR3nt: TGTGCCAGCAGTGACAGGGTGTGGTCTGAAGCTTTCTTT

v_gene: TRBV5-1
j_gene: TRBJ2-3
abundance: many
d_gene: TRBD2
CDR3aa: CASSLGLAGATDTQYF
CDR3nt: TGCGCCAGCAGCTTGGGACTAGCGGGGGCCACAGATACGCAGTATTTT

v_gene: TRBV5-4
j_gene: TRBJ2-3
abundance: few
d_gene: TRBD2
CDR3aa: CASSLLAGGPRDTQYF
CDR3nt: TGTGCCAGCAGCTTGTTGGCGGGGGGGCCTCGGGATACGCAGTATTTT

v_gene: TRBV12-3/TRBV12-4
j_gene: TRBJ1-2
abundance: few
d_gene: -
CDR3aa: CASSHRFRDGYTF
CDR3nt: TGTGCCAGCAGTCACCGATTCAGGGATGGCTACACCTTC

v_gene: TRBV10-3
j_gene: TRBJ2-1
abundance: -
d_gene: TRBD2
CDR3aa: CATGTSGRSGTEQFF
CDR3nt: TGTGCCACCGGGACTAGCGGGAGGAGTGGGACTGAGCAGTTCTTC

v_gene: TRBV29-1
j_gene: TRBJ2-1
abundance: few
d_gene: -
CDR3aa: CSVEPGYYNEQFF
CDR3nt: TGCAGCGTCGAACCGGGGTACTACAATGAGCAGTTCTTC

v_gene: TRBV20-1
j_gene: TRBJ2-2
abundance: -
d_gene: -
CDR3aa: CSASGLLNTGELFF
CDR3nt: TGCAGTGCTAGCGGGCTACTTAACACCGGGGAGCTGTTTTTT

v_gene: TRBV28
j_gene: TRBJ1-2
abundance: few
d_gene: -
CDR3aa: CASSPMAGGNNGYTF
CDR3nt: TGTGCCAGCAGTCCTATGGCCGGGGGCAATAATGGCTACACCTTC

v_gene: TRBV5-1
j_gene: TRBJ1-1
abundance: few
d_gene: -
CDR3aa: CASSDLQNTEAFF
CDR3nt: TGCGCCAGCAGCGATCTACAGAACACTGAAGCTTTCTTT

v_gene: TRBV5-1
j_gene: TRBJ2-3
abundance: -
d_gene: TRBD2
CDR3aa: CASTGGSGALWATDTQYF
CDR3nt: TGCGCCAGCACCGGTGGTAGCGGGGCCCTCTGGGCCACAGATACGCAGTATTTT

v_gene: TRBV3-1
j_gene: TRBJ1-4
abundance: -
d_gene: -
CDR3aa: CASSQAARATNEKLFF
CDR3nt: TGTGCCAGCAGCCAAGCGGCGAGGGCAACTAATGAAAAACTGTTTTTT

v_gene: TRBV20-1
j_gene: TRBJ2-3
abundance: -
d_gene: TRBD2
CDR3aa: CSADGTSGRDTSTDTQYF
CDR3nt: TGCAGTGCAGACGGGACTAGCGGCCGAGATACAAGCACAGATACGCAGTATTTT

v_gene: TRBV4-3
j_gene: TRBJ2-7
abundance: few
d_gene: -
CDR3aa: CASSPPYEQYF
CDR3nt: TGCGCCAGCAGCCCCCCCTACGAGCAGTACTTC

v_gene: TRBV7-9
j_gene: TRBJ1-2
abundance: few
d_gene: -
CDR3aa: CASSFPLAGNYGYTF
CDR3nt: TGTGCCAGCAGCTTCCCGCTGGCGGGTAACTATGGCTACACCTTC

v_gene: TRBV10-3
j_gene: TRBJ1-1
abundance: -
d_gene: -
CDR3aa: CAISLARENTEAFF
CDR3nt: TGTGCCATCAGTCTCGCACGGGAGAACACTGAAGCTTTCTTT

v_gene: TRBV7-9
j_gene: TRBJ2-3
abundance: few
d_gene: -
CDR3aa: CASSLDGLMGDTQYF
CDR3nt: TGTGCCAGCAGCCTTGACGGCCTGATGGGTGATACGCAGTATTTT

v_gene: TRBV12-3/TRBV12-4
j_gene: TRBJ2-5
abundance: few
d_gene: -
CDR3aa: CASRAEVQETQYF
CDR3nt: TGTGCCAGCAGGGCAGAGGTTCAAGAGACCCAGTACTTC

v_gene: TRBV12-3/TRBV12-4
j_gene: TRBJ2-7
abundance: -
d_gene: TRBD2
CDR3aa: CASSPRTSGRALAEQYF
CDR3nt: TGTGCCAGCAGTCCCCGGACTAGCGGGAGGGCGCTGGCCGAGCAGTACTTC